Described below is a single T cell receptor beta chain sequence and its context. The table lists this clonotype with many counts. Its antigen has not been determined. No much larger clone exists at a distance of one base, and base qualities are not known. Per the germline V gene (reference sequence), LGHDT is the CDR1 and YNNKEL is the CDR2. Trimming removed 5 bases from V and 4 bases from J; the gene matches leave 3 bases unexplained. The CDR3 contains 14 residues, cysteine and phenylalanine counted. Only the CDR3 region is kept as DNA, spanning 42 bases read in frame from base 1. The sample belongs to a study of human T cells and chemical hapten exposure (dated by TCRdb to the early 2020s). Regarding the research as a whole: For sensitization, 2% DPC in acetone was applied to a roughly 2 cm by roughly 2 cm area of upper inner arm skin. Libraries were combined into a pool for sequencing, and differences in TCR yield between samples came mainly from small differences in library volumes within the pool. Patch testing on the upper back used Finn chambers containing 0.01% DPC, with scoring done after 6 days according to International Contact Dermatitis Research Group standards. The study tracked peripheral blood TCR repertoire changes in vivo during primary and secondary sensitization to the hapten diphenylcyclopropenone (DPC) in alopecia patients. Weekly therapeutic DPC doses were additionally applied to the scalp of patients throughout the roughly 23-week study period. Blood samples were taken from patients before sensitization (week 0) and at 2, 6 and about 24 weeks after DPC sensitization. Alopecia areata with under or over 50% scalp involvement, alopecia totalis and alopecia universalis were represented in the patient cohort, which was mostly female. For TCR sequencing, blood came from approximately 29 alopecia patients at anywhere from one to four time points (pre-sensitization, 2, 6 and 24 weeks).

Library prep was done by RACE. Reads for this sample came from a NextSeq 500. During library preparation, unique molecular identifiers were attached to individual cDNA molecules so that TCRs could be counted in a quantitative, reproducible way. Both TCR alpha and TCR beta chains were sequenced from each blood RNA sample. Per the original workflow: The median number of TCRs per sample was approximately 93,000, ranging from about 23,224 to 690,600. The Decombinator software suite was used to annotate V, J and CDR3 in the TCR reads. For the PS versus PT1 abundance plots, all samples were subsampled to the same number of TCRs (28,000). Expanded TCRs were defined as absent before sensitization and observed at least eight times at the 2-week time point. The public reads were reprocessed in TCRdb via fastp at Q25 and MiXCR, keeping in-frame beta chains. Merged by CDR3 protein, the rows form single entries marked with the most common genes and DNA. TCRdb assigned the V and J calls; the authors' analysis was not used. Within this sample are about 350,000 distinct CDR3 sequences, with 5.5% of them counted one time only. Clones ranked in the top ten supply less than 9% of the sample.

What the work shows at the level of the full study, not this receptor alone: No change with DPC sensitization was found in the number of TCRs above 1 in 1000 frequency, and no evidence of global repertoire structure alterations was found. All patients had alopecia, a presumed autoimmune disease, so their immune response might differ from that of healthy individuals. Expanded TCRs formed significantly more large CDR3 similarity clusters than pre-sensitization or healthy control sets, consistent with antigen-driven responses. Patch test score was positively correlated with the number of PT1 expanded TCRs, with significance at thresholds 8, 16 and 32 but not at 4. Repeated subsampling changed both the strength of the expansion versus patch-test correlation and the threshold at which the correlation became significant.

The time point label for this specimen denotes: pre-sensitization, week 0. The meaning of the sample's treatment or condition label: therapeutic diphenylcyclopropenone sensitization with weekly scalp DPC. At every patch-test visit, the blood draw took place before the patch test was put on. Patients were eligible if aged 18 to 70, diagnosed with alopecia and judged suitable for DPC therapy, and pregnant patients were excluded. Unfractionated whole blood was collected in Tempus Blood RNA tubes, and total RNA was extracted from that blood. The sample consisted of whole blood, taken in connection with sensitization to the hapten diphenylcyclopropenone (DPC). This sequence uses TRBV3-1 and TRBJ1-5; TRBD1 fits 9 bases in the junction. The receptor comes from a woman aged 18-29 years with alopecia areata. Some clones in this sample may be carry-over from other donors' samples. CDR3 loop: CASSWGQGNQPQHF. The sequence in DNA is TGTGCCAGCAGCTGGGGACAGGGAAATCAGCCCCAGCATTTT.